A selection of T cell receptor beta chains follows, all from one sample in a study of CD8 T cells in ankylosing spondylitis. TCRdb recomputed calls from the 5' RACE reads with MiXCR, one row per CDR3 protein. The sample has 250,000 or so distinct CDR3 sequences; about 24% are singletons. Sequencing used blood, either unsorted or a sorted T cell fraction (not recorded which). These receptors were collected from a male donor with ankylosing spondylitis or in good health (not recorded which). The CDR3 runs from the conserved cysteine through the conserved F or W. Fields, in order: D gene, CDR3 length, V gene, J gene, clone size, CDR3 protein, CDR3 DNA. A D gene is named only where the DNA matches it firmly. Some rows mark clone size as missing; the rest say once, few, many or name a class of expanded clone.

.	17	TRBV19	TRBJ2-6	few	CASRGLGGRAGANVLTF	TGTGCCAGTAGAGGATTGGGGGGACGAGCTGGGGCCAACGTCCTGACTTTC
TRBD1	14	TRBV28	TRBJ1-5	.	CASSIRQGPQPQHF	TGTGCCAGCAGTATACGACAGGGGCCTCAGCCCCAGCATTTT
.	16	TRBV28	TRBJ1-3	few	CASTPGSFHSGNTIYF	TGTGCCAGCACCCCAGGGAGCTTTCACTCTGGAAACACCATATATTTT
TRBD2	17	TRBV7-9	TRBJ2-3	many	CASSVRLAGLSTDTQYF	TGTGCCAGCAGCGTCCGACTAGCGGGGCTAAGCACAGATACGCAGTATTTT
.	14	TRBV20-1	TRBJ2-3	many	CSAKSQIRTNTQYF	TGCAGTGCAAAGAGCCAGATTCGCACGAATACGCAGTATTTT
TRBD1	14	TRBV20-1	TRBJ1-2	.	CSAKRTGVGYGYTF	TGCAGTGCTAAACGGACAGGGGTAGGATATGGCTACACCTTC
.	13	TRBV12-3/TRBV12-4	TRBJ1-1	few	CASSPGAEAEAFF	TGTGCCAGCAGTCCCGGCGCGGAGGCTGAAGCTTTCTTT
.	15	TRBV7-9	TRBJ2-7	.	CASSPKGGASGEQYF	TGTGCCAGCAGTCCTAAGGGGGGTGCATCGGGCGAGCAGTACTTC
.	14	TRBV10-3	TRBJ2-7	.	CAISGAGTGHEQYF	TGTGCCATCAGTGGTGCCGGGACTGGACACGAGCAGTACTTC
.	14	TRBV2	TRBJ2-2	.	CATASGTNTGELFF	TGTGCCACCGCAAGCGGGACAAACACCGGGGAGCTGTTTTTT
.	13	TRBV7-2	TRBJ1-2	.	CASSHDSYFGYTF	TGTGCCAGCAGCCACGACAGTTACTTCGGCTACACCTTC
.	16	TRBV10-2	TRBJ2-5	.	CASSEPGEVAQETQYF	TGCGCCAGCAGTGAACCAGGAGAGGTGGCGCAAGAGACCCAGTACTTC
.	12	TRBV4-1	TRBJ1-1	.	CASSEGYSEAFF	TGCGCCAGCAGTGAGGGGTACTCTGAAGCTTTCTTT
.	15	TRBV28	TRBJ2-2	.	CASSFVGKDTGELFF	TGTGCCAGCAGTTTTGTGGGCAAGGACACCGGGGAGCTGTTTTTT
.	14	TRBV28	TRBJ2-1	.	CASSIQGTYNEQFF	TGTGCCAGCAGCATACAGGGTACCTACAATGAGCAGTTCTTC
.	11	TRBV20-1	TRBJ1-1	many	CSARRTSQAFF	TGCAGTGCTAGAAGGACCAGTCAAGCTTTCTTT
.	16	TRBV4-2	TRBJ1-2	few	CASSQEISRANYGYTF	TGTGCCAGCAGCCAAGAGATAAGCAGGGCTAACTATGGCTACACCTTC
.	13	TRBV20-1	TRBJ2-1	.	CSAIPGTINEQFF	TGCAGTGCTATCCCCGGGACCATCAATGAGCAGTTCTTC
.	14	TRBV20-1	TRBJ2-3	many	CSARQGLGTDTQYF	TGCAGTGCTAGACAGGGACTGGGCACAGATACGCAGTATTTT
.	13	TRBV9	TRBJ1-1	.	CASSVGRNTEAFF	TGTGCCAGCAGCGTAGGGAGGAACACTGAAGCTTTCTTT
TRBD2	20	TRBV2	TRBJ2-4	.	CASSDLYGTSGPGAKNIQYF	TGTGCCAGCAGTGATTTGTATGGGACTAGCGGCCCGGGGGCCAAAAACATTCAGTACTTC
TRBD2	12	TRBV29-1	TRBJ2-7	few	CAGRGESNEQYF	TGCGCTGGTCGGGGGGAGTCGAACGAGCAGTACTTC